This T cell receptor beta chain was found in a study of T cell responses to AZD1222 COVID-19 vaccine. Generated by immunoSEQ multiplex PCR, the TCRdb table keeps only in-frame clones and is missing some. The repertoire consists of 150,000 to 200,000 clones, with less than 95% occurring once and the leading ten covering 1.1% to 1.5%. The V end lost 1 base, the J end lost 4 bases, and 13 bases lay between the germline ends. Germline V lookup: CDR1 SGHVS, CDR2 FNYEAQ. The CDR3 extends over 16 amino acids. Sequencing used peripheral blood, obtained on day 0 of AZD1222 vaccination. V gene TRBV7-6 combines with J gene TRBJ2-2; TRBD1 might be the D (6 bases). This sequence originates from an adult in good health. DNA for the CDR3: TGTGCCAGCAGCTTAGGGGGGCACGGTTCCACCGGGGAGCTGTTTTTT. It codes for CASSLGGHGSTGELFF.